The 5 T cell receptor beta chains listed next were all sequenced from one sample in a study of PD-1 blockade in classical Hodgkin lymphoma. Clones were read by immunoSEQ multiplex PCR, and TCRdb kept only the in-frame ones, dropping some. The sample consists of tens of thousands of clones, under 90% of them appearing once. Every patient experienced relapse after autologous stem cell transplantation, and brentuximab vedotin exposure varied. Sequencing was performed on peripheral blood mononuclear cells (PBMCs), taken at baseline. These receptors all come from a human donor with classical Hodgkin lymphoma.

The rearrangement links TRBV5-1 to TRBJ2-7; 7 nucleotides agree with TRBD1. V was pared by 4 bases and J by 3 bases, with 7 bases of the junction left unmatched. CDR3 length equals 14 residues. Germline CDR1 SGHRS, CDR2 YFSETQ. The CDR3 region is CASSERQGGYEQYF. The CDR3 DNA is TGCGCCAGCAGCGAGAGACAGGGTGGCTACGAGCAGTACTTC.

The gene calls are TRBV12-5 and TRBJ2-1; 11 positions agree with TRBD1. Germline assignment: CDR1 LGHNT and CDR2 FRNRAP. CDR3 length equals 15 residues. The V segment lost 5 bases and the J segment 6 bases; nucleotides outside the gene matches: 6. CDR3 sequence: CASGLGTGGSNEQFF. Here the CDR3 DNA reads TGTGCTAGTGGTCTCGGGACAGGGGGAAGCAATGAGCAGTTCTTC.

This clone appeared once. The chain employs TRBV5-5 and TRBJ2-7; TRBD1 matches 9 bases. V trimming: 4 bases; J trimming: 2 bases; junction bases outside the gene matches: 7. Germline assignment: CDR1 SGHKS and CDR2 YYEKEE (reference sequence). This CDR3 has 15 residues. The CDR3 DNA sequence: TGTGCCAGCAGCCCGGGGACAGGGCAGGCCTACGAGCAGTACTTC. It encodes CASSPGTGQAYEQYF.

This clone showed up just once. The rearrangement joins TRBV6-5 to TRBJ2-5, with 7 bases that match TRBD2. After removal of 5 bases from V and 4 bases from J, the junction contained 7 bases not matched to a gene. The V gene's germline CDR1 is MNHEY and CDR2 SVGAGI. The CDR3 is 14 residues long. DNA for the CDR3: TGTGCCAGCAGTATTGGACCGGGGGGAGAGACCCAGTACTTC. Protein product: CASSIGPGGETQYF.

This clone was counted once. The chain carries TRBV5-1 and TRBJ2-7; D might be TRBD1 (6 bases). Trimming shortened V by 3 bases and J by 12 bases, and 19 bases separated the two germline ends. From germline, CDR1 is SGHRS and CDR2 YFSETQ. The CDR3 has 13 amino acids. DNA for the CDR3: TGCGCCAGCAGCTGGCTCCCCTCACAGGGACCGTACTTC. Translating it yields CASSWLPSQGPYF.